This section outlines one T cell receptor (beta chain) sequence together with its context. Its antigen is not known. Amplification of TCR beta CDR3 regions was performed using RNA transcripts as template. Researchers ran a first-round RT-PCR on the TCR CDR3 using the HTBI primer set. A single record per CDR3 protein comes from TCRdb applying MiXCR to the multiplex PCR reads. The sample has hundreds of thousands of distinct CDR3 sequences, about 45% seen once. Per germline, CDR1 SGHTA and CDR2 FQGNSA. The CDR3 is 15 residues long. The record originates from a study of T cells in Graves' hyperthyroidism and ophthalmopathy. Study conclusions and caveats: The model's output predicted ophthalmopathy at a median of 6.5 months prior to onset. The authors' 13 V-J model separated ophthalmopathy from stable hyperthyroidism.

This sequence was found in an adult man with Graves' disease, either hyperthyroidism or ophthalmopathy (not recorded which). The rearrangement joins TRBV7-2 to TRBJ2-7, with a weak D call TRBD1 (6 bases). The J call may be in error: the DNA end matches TRBJ2-5 better. The source material was peripheral blood or thyroid tissue (not recorded which). The CDR3 coding sequence is TGTGCCAGCAGCTCCCGGGACACCAGGCGGGAGACCCAGTACTTC. Amino acids: CASSSRDTRRETQYF.